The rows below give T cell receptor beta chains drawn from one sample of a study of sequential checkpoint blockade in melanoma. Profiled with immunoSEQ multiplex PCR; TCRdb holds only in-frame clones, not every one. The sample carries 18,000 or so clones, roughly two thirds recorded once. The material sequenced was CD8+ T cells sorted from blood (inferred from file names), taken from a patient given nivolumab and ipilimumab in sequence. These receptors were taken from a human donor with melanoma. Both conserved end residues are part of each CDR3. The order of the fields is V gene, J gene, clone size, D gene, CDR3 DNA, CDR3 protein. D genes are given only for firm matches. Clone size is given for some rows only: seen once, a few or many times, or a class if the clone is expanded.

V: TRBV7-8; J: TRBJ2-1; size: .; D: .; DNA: TGTGCCAGCAGCTACGGGGGCTCCTACAATGAGCAGTTCTTC; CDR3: CASSYGGSYNEQFF
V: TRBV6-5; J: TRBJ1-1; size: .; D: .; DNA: TGTGCCAGCAGACCCGGACCGGGGACTGAAGCTTTCTTT; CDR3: CASRPGPGTEAFF
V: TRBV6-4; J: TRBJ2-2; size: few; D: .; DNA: TGTGCCAGCAGCTTAGCGCTCTTGGGGAACACCGGGGAGCTGTTTTTT; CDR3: CASSLALLGNTGELFF
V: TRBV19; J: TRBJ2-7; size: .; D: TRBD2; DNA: TGTGCCACCCAGTATGGGTCAATCCTAGCGGTGAGCTCCTACGAGCAGTACTTC; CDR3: CATQYGSILAVSSYEQYF
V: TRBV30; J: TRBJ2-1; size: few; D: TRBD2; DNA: TGTGCCTGGAGTGGACTAGCGGGGCGGAGGAATGAGCAGTTCTTC; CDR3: CAWSGLAGRRNEQFF
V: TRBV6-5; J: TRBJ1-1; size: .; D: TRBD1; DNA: TGTGCCAGCAGCCTCGACAGGGGCCTGGGCACTGAAGCTTTCTTT; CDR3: CASSLDRGLGTEAFF
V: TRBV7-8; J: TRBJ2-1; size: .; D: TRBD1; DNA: TGTGCCAGCAGCCAGGCAGGACAGGGATATATGAGCTCCTACAATGAGCAGTTCTTC; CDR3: CASSQAGQGYMSSYNEQFF
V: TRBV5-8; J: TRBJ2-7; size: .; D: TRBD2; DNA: TGTGCCAGCAGCCCGCTGCTCCTAGCGGTGACCTCCTACGAGCAGTACTTC; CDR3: CASSPLLLAVTSYEQYF
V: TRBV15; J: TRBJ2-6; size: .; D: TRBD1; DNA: TGTGCCACCAGCAGAGCGGGACAGGGCGTCTCTGGGGCCAACGTCCTGACTTTC; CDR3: CATSRAGQGVSGANVLTF
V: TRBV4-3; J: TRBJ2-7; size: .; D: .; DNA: TGCGCCAGCAGCCAAGATGGGAGGACGGGAAACTCCGAGCAGTACTTC; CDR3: CASSQDGRTGNSEQYF
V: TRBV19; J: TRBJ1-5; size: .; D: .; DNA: TGTGCCAGTAGTATAGATTGGCAGGGTCGGGATCAGCCCCAGCATTTT; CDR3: CASSIDWQGRDQPQHF
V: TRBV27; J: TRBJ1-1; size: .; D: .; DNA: TGTGCCAGCAGTTTTGGAGGGAACACTGAAGCTTTCTTT; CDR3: CASSFGGNTEAFF
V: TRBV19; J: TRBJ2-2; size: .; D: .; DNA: TGTGCCAGTAGTTCCGCCCCCAGGCCGAACACCGGGGAGCTGTTTTTT; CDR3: CASSSAPRPNTGELFF
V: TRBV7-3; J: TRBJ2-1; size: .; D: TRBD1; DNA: TGTGCCAGCAGCCGGGGACAGCACAATGAGCAGTTCTTC; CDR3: CASSRGQHNEQFF
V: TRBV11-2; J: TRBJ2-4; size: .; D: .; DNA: TGTGCCAGCAGCTTACAGGGAATTCAGTACTTC; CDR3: CASSLQGIQYF
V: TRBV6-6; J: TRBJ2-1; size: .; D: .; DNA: TGTGCCAGCAGTTACTCGAGTTTGAGCTCCTACAATGAGCAGTTCTTC; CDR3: CASSYSSLSSYNEQFF
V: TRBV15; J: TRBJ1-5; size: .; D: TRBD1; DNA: TGTGCCACCAGCAGAGCGGGACAGGGTCCTGGGCCCCAGCATTTT; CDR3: CATSRAGQGPGPQHF
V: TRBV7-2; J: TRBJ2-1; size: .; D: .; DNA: TGTGCCAGCAGCCTGGGACTCTACGAGAACAATGAGCAGTTCTTC; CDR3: CASSLGLYENNEQFF
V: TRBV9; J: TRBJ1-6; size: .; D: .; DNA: TGTGCCAGCAGCGTGGCTGGGGGCCGGAATAATTCACCCCTCCACTTT; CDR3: CASSVAGGRNNSPLHF
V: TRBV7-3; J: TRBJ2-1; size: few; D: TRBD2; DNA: TGTGCCAGCAGCTTAGGTAGCGGGGGCAATGAGCAGTTCTTC; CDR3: CASSLGSGGNEQFF
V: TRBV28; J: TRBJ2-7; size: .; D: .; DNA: TGTGCCAGCAGTTTTGGGCAGGGCCGTCAGTACTTC; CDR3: CASSFGQGRQYF
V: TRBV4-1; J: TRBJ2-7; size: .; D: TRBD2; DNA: TGCGCCAGCAGCCAAGATTTAGGACTAGCAACCTACGAGCAGTACTTC; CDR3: CASSQDLGLATYEQYF
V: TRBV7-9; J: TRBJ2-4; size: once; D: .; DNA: TGTGCCAGCAGCACGCGATCAGGGGTCAGCGAGTCCATTCAGTACTTC; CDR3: CASSTRSGVSESIQYF
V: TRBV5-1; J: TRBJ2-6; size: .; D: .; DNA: TGCGCCAGCACCTCGCGCGGATCATTCAACGTCCTGACTTTC; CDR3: CASTSRGSFNVLTF
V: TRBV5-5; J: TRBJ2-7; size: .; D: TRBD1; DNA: TGTGCCAGCAGCTTGACAGGGGGGACCCCCCAGGAGCAGTACTTC; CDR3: CASSLTGGTPQEQYF
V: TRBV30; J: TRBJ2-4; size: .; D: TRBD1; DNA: TGTGCCTGGAACACCCCGGACAGGTATTATGGCATTCAGTACTTC; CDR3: CAWNTPDRYYGIQYF
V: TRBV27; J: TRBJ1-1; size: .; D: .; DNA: TGTGCCAGCAGTTTATACGGGAACACTGAAGCTTTCTTT; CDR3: CASSLYGNTEAFF
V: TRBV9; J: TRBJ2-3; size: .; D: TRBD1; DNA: TGTGCCAGCAGCGTAGAGACAGGGTTGGAGAATACGCAGTATTTT; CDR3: CASSVETGLENTQYF
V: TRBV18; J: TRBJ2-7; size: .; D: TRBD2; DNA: TGTGCCAGCTCACCGACAGGACTAGCGGGAGGGCCCGAGCAGTACTTC; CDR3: CASSPTGLAGGPEQYF
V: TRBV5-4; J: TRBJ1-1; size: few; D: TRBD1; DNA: TGTGCCAGCAGCACCCCCTTGGGACAGGTGAACACTGAAGCTTTCTTT; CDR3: CASSTPLGQVNTEAFF
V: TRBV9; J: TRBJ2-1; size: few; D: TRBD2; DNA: TGTGCCAGCAGCGTAGGCCCCGGGACTAGCGGGAGGAGCTCCTACAATGAGCAGTTCTTC; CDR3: CASSVGPGTSGRSSYNEQFF
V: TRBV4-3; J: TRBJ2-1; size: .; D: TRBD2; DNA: TGCGCCAGCAGCCAAGCCCGGGTAAGACTAGCGGGAGGGAGAGATGAGCAGTTCTTC; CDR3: CASSQARVRLAGGRDEQFF
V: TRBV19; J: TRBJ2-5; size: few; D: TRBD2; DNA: TGTGCCAGTAGTATAGGGACTAGCGGGAGGGCCCCCCTCCAGACCCAGTACTTC; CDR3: CASSIGTSGRAPLQTQYF
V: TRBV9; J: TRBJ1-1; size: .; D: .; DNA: TGTGCCAGCAGCGGGCATTTACTGAACACTGAAGCTTTCTTT; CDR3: CASSGHLLNTEAFF
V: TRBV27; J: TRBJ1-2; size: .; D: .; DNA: TGTGCCAGCAGTCTAACAGGGTCCCGAGGATACACCTTC; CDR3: CASSLTGSRGYTF
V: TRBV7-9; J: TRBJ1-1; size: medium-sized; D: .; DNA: TGTGCCAGCAACCCGGGGGGGACTGAAGCTTTCTTT; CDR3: CASNPGGTEAFF
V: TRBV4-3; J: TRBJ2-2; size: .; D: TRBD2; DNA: TGCGCCAGCAGCCAAGCGATAGCGGGAGGGGGGACCGGGGAGCTGTTTTTT; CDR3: CASSQAIAGGGTGELFF
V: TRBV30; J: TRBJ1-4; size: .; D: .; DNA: TGTGCCTGGAGTGCCCTGGGGCGCGGACTGTTTTTT; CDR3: CAWSALGRGLFF
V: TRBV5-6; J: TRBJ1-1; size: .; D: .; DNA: TGTGCCAGCGTCGCCACCCCCGGAGGCACTGAAGCTTTCTTT; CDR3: CASVATPGGTEAFF
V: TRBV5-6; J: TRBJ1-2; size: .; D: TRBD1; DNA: TGTGCCAGCAGCTTACGACAGGGTCGATATGGCTACACCTTC; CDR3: CASSLRQGRYGYTF